A single sample is the source of the 25 T cell receptor beta chains below, sequenced in a study of blood T cell repertoires in COVID-19. TCRdb keeps only in-frame clones here, not all; method: immunoSEQ multiplex PCR. Of roughly 320,000 clones in the sample, around 87% were seen once. The source material was peripheral blood. These receptors originate from a man aged 65 to 85 with acute or convalescent COVID-19.

This clone was seen only once. The V gene is TRBV7-9, the J gene TRBJ2-2, with D perhaps TRBD2 (5 bases). Trimming stripped 9 bases from V and 3 bases from J, with 14 bases between. CDR3 length: 14 residues. Germline CDR1 SEHNR, CDR2 FQNEAQ (reference sequence). The CDR3 DNA sequence: TGTGCCAGTTCGGGGTCAACGCACACCGGGGAGCTGTTTTTT. This encodes CASSGSTHTGELFF.

V gene TRBV7-9 combines with J gene TRBJ2-3; 7 bases align to TRBD1. The germline gives CDR1 SEHNR, CDR2 FQNEAQ (reference sequence). The CDR3 runs 17 residues. Trimming cost V 2 bases and J 2 bases; bases outside gene matches: 10. CDR3 region: CASSLIVGQGVTDTQYF. The CDR3, as DNA: TGTGCCAGCAGCTTAATCGTAGGGCAGGGGGTCACAGATACGCAGTATTTT.

This clone has only one observation. The chain carries TRBV7-8 and TRBJ2-1; the match to TRBD1 covers 9 bases. Germline lookup yields CDR1 SGHVS and CDR2 FQNEAQ. CDR3 size: 16 residues. J lost 4 bases, V lost 0 bases, and 4 bases had no gene match. As DNA, the CDR3 is TGTGCCAGCAGCTTAGCAACAGGGGGCACATACAATGAGCAGTTCTTC. Translation: CASSLATGGTYNEQFF.

The V gene is TRBV5-1, the J gene TRBJ2-1, with TRBD1 as a possible D gene (6 bases). CDR1 is SGHRS, CDR2 YFSETQ, per germline. The CDR3 covers 14 residues. V was clipped by 4 bases and J by 6 bases, with 14 bases between them. The CDR3: CASSQGGLGNEQFF. Written as DNA, the CDR3 is TGCGCCAGCAGCCAAGGGGGTTTGGGCAATGAGCAGTTCTTC.

V gene TRBV4-1 combines with J gene TRBJ2-5; the D gene is possibly TRBD1 (6 bases). V lost 0 bases, J lost 2 bases, and 13 bases lay in between. Germline values: CDR1 MGHRA, CDR2 YSYEKL. The CDR3 has 16 amino acids. CDR3 DNA sequence: TGCGCCAGCAGCCAAGATAGTCTCAGGGGTCAAGAGACCCAGTACTTC. Translating gives CASSQDSLRGQETQYF.

This chain connects TRBV27 to TRBJ2-7, with 9 bases that match TRBD2. The V gene end was trimmed by 2 bases and the J gene end by 2 bases; junction bases not matched to a gene: 13. The germline V gene has CDR1 MNHEY and CDR2 SMNVEV (reference sequence). The CDR3 covers 18 residues. Written as DNA, the CDR3 is TGTGCCAGCAGTTTAGGTGGCAGTCTAGCGGGGCCTGCCTACGAGCAGTACTTC. Residues: CASSLGGSLAGPAYEQYF.

The rearrangement joins TRBV2 to TRBJ1-1; 7 positions match TRBD1. With V trimmed by 11 bases and J by 4 bases, 7 bases remained unmatched. CDR3 length: 12 amino acids. Germline CDR1 SNHLY, CDR2 FYNNEI. Written as DNA, the CDR3 is TGTGCCTTACAGGGGACGGGCACTGAAGCTTTCTTT. It is translated as CALQGTGTEAFF.

V and J are TRBV28 and TRBJ1-1, with a weak D call TRBD1 (5 bases). The germline V and J ends were trimmed by 7 bases and 4 bases, with 16 bases remaining between them. The CDR3 is 14 amino acids. The V gene's germline CDR1 is MDHEN and CDR2 SYDVKM. Here the CDR3 DNA reads TGTGCCAGCATACAAGGAGACAGAGGCACTGAAGCTTTCTTT. Protein sequence: CASIQGDRGTEAFF.

The CDR3 nucleotides read TGTGCCAGTAGTATAGGGACAAGCGACTATGGCTACACCTTC. Translation gives CASSIGTSDYGYTF. The chain is built from TRBV19 and TRBJ1-2, with TRBD1 as a possible D gene (5 bases). Per the germline V gene, CDR1 is LNHDA and CDR2 is SQIVND (reference sequence). Trimming took 1 base from V and 3 from J, leaving 9 bases between them. CDR3 length: 14 amino acids. Using reference TRBV19 and TRBJ1-2 for the parts outside the CDR3, the full variable domain is DGGITQSPKYLFRKEGQNVTLSCEQNLNHDAMYWYRQDPGQGLRLIYYSQIVNDFQKGDIAEGYSVSREKKESFPLTVTSAQKNPTAFYLCASSIGTSDYGYTFGSGTRLTVV.

The V and J genes are TRBV6-5 and TRBJ2-7; TRBD1 aligns across 9 bases. Trimming cost V 2 bases and J 6 bases; bases outside gene matches: 8. CDR1 is MNHEY and CDR2 is SVGAGI in the germline V gene. This CDR3 contains 15 residues. The CDR3 loop reads CASSYTGQGNSEQYF. For the CDR3, the DNA is TGTGCCAGCAGTTACACCGGACAGGGGAATTCCGAGCAGTACTTC.

This clone has more than one count but fewer than ten. CDR3 sequence reads: CAISDPGGSYGYTF. The CDR3 coding sequence is TGTGCCATCAGTGACCCAGGGGGTAGCTATGGCTACACCTTC. The genes are TRBV10-3 and TRBJ1-2, with TRBD1 matching over 7 bases. Germline CDR1 and CDR2: ENHRY and SYGVKD. Trimming removed 3 bases from V and 4 bases from J; junction bases left unmatched: 5. The CDR3 totals 14 residues.

A note on this clone: The identical CDR3 is also encoded by other nucleotide sequences in the sample. The V and J genes are TRBV7-2 and TRBJ1-1; D call uncertain. The CDR3 has 13 amino acids. V was trimmed by 2 bases and J by 2 bases, leaving 6 bases between them. Germline values: CDR1 SGHTA, CDR2 FQGNSA. This CDR3 is CASSLPSNTEAFF. Here the CDR3 DNA reads TGTGCCAGCAGCTTACCGTCCAACACTGAAGCTTTCTTT.

This clone was detected only a few times. The CDR3 region has the DNA TGTGCCAGCAGTCTGCTAACAGGGTCGGGCGAAAAACTGTTTTTT. It translates to CASSLLTGSGEKLFF. This chain uses TRBV28 with TRBJ1-4, with D maybe TRBD1 (6 bases). The CDR3 totals 15 residues. Germline CDR1 MDHEN, CDR2 SYDVKM. Trimming removed 5 bases at V and 8 bases at J, with 18 bases between. The variable domain in full, completed from reference TRBV28 and TRBJ1-4, reads DVKVTQSSRYLVKRTGEKVFLECVQDMDHENMFWYRQDPGLGLRLIYFSYDVKMKEKGDIPEGYSVSREKKERFSLILESASTNQTSMYLCASSLLTGSGEKLFFGSGTQLSVL.

The chain recombines TRBV7-9 with TRBJ2-3; 8 positions match TRBD2. This CDR3 spans 14 amino acids. Germline assignment: CDR1 SEHNR and CDR2 FQNEAQ (reference sequence). The junction had 2 bases not matched to a gene; V was cut back by 3 bases and J by 3 bases. The CDR3, as DNA: TGTGCCAGCAGCTTGGGACTAGAAACAGATACGCAGTATTTT. It encodes CASSLGLETDTQYF.

This clone was detected only a few times. The chain uses TRBV5-1 and TRBJ2-1, with TRBD2 matching over 10 bases. Germline CDR1 and CDR2: SGHRS and YFSETQ. The CDR3 sequence is 15 residues long. Trimming at V came to 0 bases and at J to 5 bases, leaving 2 bases not matched to a gene. The CDR3 protein is CASSLAGLADNEQFF. CDR3 nucleotide sequence: TGCGCCAGCAGCTTGGCCGGACTAGCGGACAATGAGCAGTTCTTC. The whole variable domain, remainder taken from reference TRBV5-1 and TRBJ2-1, is KAGVTQTPRYLIKTRGQQVTLSCSPISGHRSVSWYQQTPGQGLQFLFEYFSETQRNKGNFPGRFSGRQFSNSRSEMNVSTLELGDSALYLCASSLAGLADNEQFFGPGTRLTVL.

The rearrangement joins TRBV5-1 to TRBJ2-2, with D tentatively TRBD1 (5 bases). Trimming shortened V by 3 bases and J by 3 bases, and 9 bases separated the two germline ends. This CDR3 contains 14 residues. The V gene's germline CDR1 is SGHRS and CDR2 YFSETQ. The DNA of the CDR3 is TGCGCCAGCAGCTCCGACAGAGACACCGGGGAGCTGTTTTTT. It specifies CASSSDRDTGELFF.

The chain links TRBV9 to TRBJ1-3; 7 nucleotides line up with TRBD1. The V gene end was trimmed by 0 bases and the J gene end by 1 base; junction bases not matched to a gene: 10. The CDR3 sequence is 18 residues long. Germline V CDR1 and CDR2: SGDLS, YYNGEE. The CDR3 DNA reads as TGTGCCAGCAGCGTAGGGAATCAGGGGGGTTGGTCTGGAAACACCATATATTTT. Protein: CASSVGNQGGWSGNTIYF.

The chain carries TRBV27 and TRBJ2-1; 16 bases fit TRBD2. The CDR3 is 20 amino acids. Germline CDR1 is MNHEY and CDR2 is SMNVEV (reference sequence). J gave up 2 bases and V 7 bases, and 14 bases lay outside the gene matches. The CDR3 spells CASTQTGLAGGPWAYNEQFF. CDR3 nucleotides: TGTGCCAGCACCCAAACGGGACTAGCGGGGGGGCCATGGGCCTACAATGAGCAGTTCTTC.

This clone appeared a single time. The CDR3 loop reads CASSPGAIRGYNEQFF. CDR3 nucleotides: TGTGCCAGCTCACCAGGGGCGATACGGGGGTACAATGAGCAGTTCTTC. The genes are TRBV18 and TRBJ2-1; perhaps TRBD2 as D (6 bases). Germline V lookup: CDR1 KGHSH, CDR2 LQKENI. V shed 2 bases and J shed 4 bases, with 15 bases lying between them. This CDR3 is 16 amino acids long.

The rearrangement uses TRBV7-2 and TRBJ1-5; 11 positions agree with TRBD1. J lost 6 bases, V lost 1 base, and 5 bases had no gene match. The CDR3 consists of 16 residues. Germline CDR1 is SGHTA and CDR2 is FQGNSA. CDR3 amino acids: CASSLGGQGVGQPQHF. The CDR3 nucleotides read TGTGCCAGCAGCTTAGGGGGACAGGGGGTAGGTCAGCCCCAGCATTTT.

The rearrangement joins TRBV19 to TRBJ2-4; D perhaps matches TRBD2 (7 bases). Deletions cut 4 bases from V and 9 bases from J, with 25 bases between. Germline V gene lookup returns CDR1 LNHDA and CDR2 SQIVND (reference sequence). The CDR3 totals 17 residues. The CDR3 coding sequence is TGTGCCAGTAGTAGGCCGAACTCGGGGGGCACAGGGTCCATTCAGTACTTC. Amino acids: CASSRPNSGGTGSIQYF.

The V and J genes are TRBV2 and TRBJ2-7; 12 bases are shared with TRBD2. The CDR3 length is 15 residues. Germline V CDR1 and CDR2: SNHLY, FYNNEI. V was clipped by 6 bases and J by 2 bases; unmatched bases: 5. This chain's CDR3 is CASRGTSGPTYEQYF. DNA for the CDR3: TGTGCCAGCAGAGGGACTAGCGGGCCAACCTACGAGCAGTACTTC.

V gene TRBV19 combines with J gene TRBJ1-5; maybe TRBD1 (6 bases). The CDR3 is 15 residues long. Per the germline V gene, CDR1 is LNHDA and CDR2 is SQIVND (reference sequence). V was clipped by 7 bases and J by 0 bases, with 13 bases between them. The CDR3 protein is CASTPGGHSNQPQHF. The DNA for the CDR3 is TGTGCCAGTACACCGGGGGGACATAGCAATCAGCCCCAGCATTTT.

Only a few counts were recorded for this clone. The chain carries TRBV12-2 and TRBJ2-7; the DNA was not used to check the table's D call, TRBD2. TRBV12-2 is a pseudogene segment. This CDR3 is 16 amino acids long. CDR3 amino acids: CASRAIRADYYYEQYF. The CDR3 DNA follows: TGTGCAAGTCGCGCGATCAGGGCGGACTACTACTACGAGCAGTACTTC.

The V gene is TRBV12-3 or TRBV12-4, the J gene TRBJ1-2; a possible D gene is TRBD1 (5 bases). This CDR3 has 13 residues. V shed 2 bases and J shed 7 bases, with 11 bases lying between them. CDR3 loop: CASSLRAGSGYTF. CDR3 DNA sequence: TGTGCCAGCAGTTTAAGGGCAGGGTCTGGCTACACCTTC.